This T cell receptor (beta chain) was profiled in a study of metastatic and nonmetastatic thyroid tumors. This clone was seen ten or more times. Prior to thyroid surgery, none of the patients had received any treatment. From the PCR reads, TCRdb re-called clones with MiXCR. The sample contains about 28,000 clones, 15% to 20% of which appear only once. This sequence was found in a female donor with papillary thyroid cancer or a benign thyroid nodule (not recorded which). Some clones in this sample may be carry-over from other donors' samples. The material sequenced was blood.

CDR3 in DNA: TGTGCCACCAGCCCCCGAGACTATTTTCGTTCTGGAAACACCATATATTTT. Its protein product is CATSPRDYFRSGNTIYF. The J gene is TRBJ1-3, the V gene TRBV15; D not certain. The germline V gene encodes CDR1 LNHNV and CDR2 YYDKDF (reference sequence). The CDR3 has 17 amino acids. V was trimmed by 5 bases and J by 1 base, leaving 18 bases between them.